Presented here are 20 T cell receptor beta chains from one specimen sequenced in a study of cytomegalovirus exposure and HLA in healthy donors. PCR amplification relied on 60 Vbeta primers (plus 13 Jbeta primers). Produced via immunoSEQ multiplex PCR; TCRdb's table is partial and in-frame only. The sample includes about 150,000 clones, around 74% of them seen just once. Sequencing used PBMCs. The receptors stem from a man aged 45 to 65 in good health and CMV-seropositive.

The chain recombines TRBV5-1 with TRBJ1-2; 8 bases are shared with TRBD1. The CDR3 has 14 amino acids. The junction had 11 bases not matched to a gene; V was cut back by 5 bases and J by 8 bases. Germline V gene lookup returns CDR1 SGHRS and CDR2 YFSETQ. DNA of the CDR3: TGCGCCAGCAGAAACAGGGGGACGCGTAGCGGCTACACCTTC. This gives the protein CASRNRGTRSGYTF.

On this clone: The same CDR3 can be traced to other DNA sequences in this sample. The chain carries TRBV30 and TRBJ1-5; tentative D call: TRBD1 (6 bases). V shed 2 bases and J shed 3 bases, with 8 bases lying between them. Germline V gives CDR1 GTSNPN, CDR2 SVGIG (reference sequence). This CDR3 region has 13 residues. The CDR3: CAWSRGNNQPQHF. The CDR3 DNA is TGTGCCTGGAGTAGGGGGAACAATCAGCCCCAGCATTTT.

J is TRBJ1-2 and V is TRBV2; D call uncertain. The CDR3 covers 14 residues. The V end was cut by 2 bases, the J end by 3 bases, with 10 bases between. Looked up from germline, CDR1 is SNHLY and CDR2 is FYNNEI. CDR3 in amino acids: CASSERYSDYGYTF. In DNA form, the CDR3 reads TGTGCCAGCAGTGAAAGATATTCAGACTATGGCTACACCTTC.

V and J are TRBV28 and TRBJ1-2; TRBD1 might be the D (6 bases). Germline CDR1 MDHEN, CDR2 SYDVKM. This CDR3 contains 13 residues. V shed 3 bases and J shed 5 bases, with 10 bases lying between them. The CDR3 bases are TGTGCCAGCAGTTTCCGGCAGGGGTATGGCTACACCTTC. Encoded protein: CASSFRQGYGYTF.

Details on this clone: The junction and the germline gene differ at one end; a read error may be behind it. This chain connects TRBV7-9 to TRBJ2-7; D unresolved. This CDR3 spans 12 amino acids. From germline, CDR1 is SEHNR and CDR2 FQNEAQ (reference sequence). The CDR3 region has the DNA TGTTCCAGCAGCTTTCAATTCCAAGAGCAGTACTTC. It is translated as CSSSFQFQEQYF.

The CDR3 is CASSPTGGVGQETQYF. The DNA for the CDR3 is TGTGCCAGCAGCCCCACCGGGGGGGTGGGGCAAGAGACCCAGTACTTC. V and J are TRBV7-3 and TRBJ2-5; TRBD2 matches 8 bases. The germline V gene has CDR1 SGHTA and CDR2 FQGTGA. Losses at the gene ends were 5 bases for V and 2 bases for J; bases not matched to a gene: 10. This CDR3 spans 16 amino acids.

The rearrangement links TRBV10-2 to TRBJ1-4; the D gene is possibly TRBD1 (6 bases). Germline CDR1 is WSHSY and CDR2 is SAAADI. Trimming stripped 6 bases from V and 0 bases from J, with 11 bases between. This CDR3 is built from 15 residues. The CDR3: CASSVDSATNEKLFF. DNA for the CDR3: TGCGCCAGCAGCGTGGACAGCGCAACTAATGAAAAACTGTTTTTT.

The chain links TRBV4-1 to TRBJ2-3; the match to TRBD2 covers 11 bases. Germline V gene data show CDR1 as MGHRA and CDR2 as YSYEKL. The CDR3 covers 18 residues. V trimming: 1 base; J trimming: 0 bases; junction bases outside the gene matches: 6. The CDR3 is CASSQGGLAVSSTDTQYF. In DNA form, the CDR3 reads TGCGCCAGCAGCCAAGGGGGACTAGCGGTTTCTAGCACAGATACGCAGTATTTT.

This chain uses TRBV11-2 with TRBJ1-1; D is perhaps TRBD1 (5 bases). This CDR3 is 16 amino acids long. Germline CDR1 and CDR2: SGHAT and FQNNGV. V shed 1 base and J shed 4 bases, with 16 bases lying between them. CDR3 bases: TGTGCCAGCAGCTTAGTCCCGGACACCAGGAGCACTGAAGCTTTCTTT. Amino acids: CASSLVPDTRSTEAFF.

The J gene is TRBJ2-6, the V gene TRBV2; 9 bases agree with TRBD1. The trim removed 6 bases at V and 5 bases at J, leaving 2 bases unmatched. Germline CDR1 is SNHLY and CDR2 is FYNNEI. There are 14 residues in the CDR3. The CDR3 here is CASRGQGRANVLTF. CDR3 nucleotide sequence: TGTGCCAGCAGGGGACAGGGAAGGGCCAACGTCCTGACTTTC. The variable domain in full, completed from reference TRBV2 and TRBJ2-6, reads EPEVTQTPSHQVTQMGQEVILRCVPISNHLYFYWYRQILGQKVEFLVSFYNNEISEKSEIFDDQFSVERPDGSNFTLKIRSTKLEDSAMYFCASRGQGRANVLTFGAGSRLTVL.

V is TRBV7-6 and J is TRBJ1-5; TRBD1 aligns across 8 bases. Germline V CDR1 and CDR2: SGHVS, FNYEAQ. The CDR3 is 15 residues long. Germline trimming cut 5 bases from V and 7 bases from J; bases unmatched to any gene: 10. For the CDR3, the DNA is TGTGCCAGCAGCGGGGAGGCAGGGGGCCGCCAGCCCCAGCATTTT. It codes for CASSGEAGGRQPQHF.

This chain joins TRBV9 and TRBJ2-3; no definite D call. Trimming shortened V by 0 bases and J by 2 bases, and 10 bases separated the two germline ends. This CDR3 spans 15 amino acids. The V gene's germline CDR1 is SGDLS and CDR2 YYNGEE. Written as DNA, the CDR3 is TGTGCCAGCAGCGTAGAAGGAGCGATCACAGATACGCAGTATTTT. It encodes CASSVEGAITDTQYF.

The chain has TRBV5-1 and TRBJ2-5; perhaps TRBD1 as D (6 bases). V was cut by 4 bases and J by 2 bases, with 12 bases left in between. The CDR3 has 14 amino acids. CDR1 is SGHRS, CDR2 YFSETQ, per germline. This chain's CDR3 is CASSRTASQETQYF. The DNA for the CDR3 is TGCGCCAGCAGCCGGACAGCAAGTCAAGAGACCCAGTACTTC.

The V and J genes are TRBV6-6 and TRBJ1-2; D gene uncertain. Trimming left V 7 bases short and J 4 bases short, with 13 bases between. The CDR3 is made up of 13 amino acids. From germline, CDR1 is MNHNY and CDR2 SVGAGI (reference sequence). CDR3 residues: CASTPDSGYGYTF. CDR3 in DNA: TGTGCCAGCACCCCGGACTCGGGCTATGGCTACACCTTC.

This clone was detected a few times. V and J are TRBV2 and TRBJ2-5; TRBD2 agrees at 14 bases. J was trimmed by 4 bases and V by 8 bases; bases with no gene match: 3. CDR3 length: 14 amino acids. Germline lookup yields CDR1 SNHLY and CDR2 FYNNEI. The DNA of the CDR3 is TGTGCCAGCGCAGGACTAGCGGGAGGAGAGACCCAGTACTTC. This encodes CASAGLAGGETQYF.

This clone was picked up a small number of times. The chain is built from TRBV28 and TRBJ1-5; 10 positions match TRBD1. CDR3 size: 14 residues. Germline CDR1 reads MDHEN; CDR2 reads SYDVKM. J lost 9 bases, V lost 6 bases, and 8 bases had no gene match. The CDR3 DNA reads as TGTGCCAGCAGGTCCGGACAGGGGGAACGGCCCCAGCATTTT. Translated, it gives CASRSGQGERPQHF.

This chain uses TRBV4-1 with TRBJ2-4; 11 nucleotides line up with TRBD2. V trimming: 0 bases; J trimming: 3 bases; junction bases outside the gene matches: 4. In germline, CDR1 is MGHRA, CDR2 YSYEKL. The CDR3 is made up of 17 amino acids. The CDR3 loop is CASSQETSGMSKNIQYF. CDR3 DNA: TGCGCCAGCAGCCAAGAGACTAGCGGGATGAGCAAAAACATTCAGTACTTC.

The V gene is TRBV5-1, the J gene TRBJ1-1, with D possibly matching TRBD1 (5 bases). Germline V gene data show CDR1 as SGHRS and CDR2 as YFSETQ. This CDR3 is built from 15 residues. V dropped 0 bases and J dropped 1 base, with 10 bases sitting between them. This CDR3 is CASSLAGRGNTEAFF. CDR3 nucleotide sequence: TGCGCCAGCAGCTTGGCCGGGAGGGGGAACACTGAAGCTTTCTTT.

The chain recombines TRBV11-2 with TRBJ1-4; unclear D gene. Germline CDR1 reads SGHAT; CDR2 reads FQNNGV. This CDR3 spans 16 amino acids. The V end was cut by 5 bases, the J end by 0 bases, with 13 bases between. CDR3 sequence: CASSPPEGSTNEKLFF. The CDR3 bases are TGTGCCAGCAGCCCCCCGGAGGGATCAACTAATGAAAAACTGTTTTTT. Full variable domain (remainder filled in from reference TRBV11-2 and TRBJ1-4): EAGVAQSPRYKIIEKRQSVAFWCNPISGHATLYWYQQILGQGPKLLIQFQNNGVVDDSQLPKDRFSAERLKGVDSTLKIQPAKLEDSAVYLCASSPPEGSTNEKLFFGSGTQLSVL.

There are a few counts of this clone. The rearrangement uses TRBV5-1 and TRBJ2-3, with 11 bases that match TRBD2. V shed 3 bases, J shed 9 bases, and the junction held 9 bases outside the gene matches. Germline CDR1 is SGHRS and CDR2 is YFSETQ. The CDR3 loop spans 15 amino acids. The CDR3 here is CASSSVLAGGSTQYF. The DNA of the CDR3 is TGCGCCAGCAGCTCCGTTCTAGCGGGAGGCTCGACGCAGTATTTT. The entire variable domain, with the rest obtained from reference TRBV5-1 and TRBJ2-3, is as follows: KAGVTQTPRYLIKTRGQQVTLSCSPISGHRSVSWYQQTPGQGLQFLFEYFSETQRNKGNFPGRFSGRQFSNSRSEMNVSTLELGDSALYLCASSSVLAGGSTQYFGPGTRLTVL.